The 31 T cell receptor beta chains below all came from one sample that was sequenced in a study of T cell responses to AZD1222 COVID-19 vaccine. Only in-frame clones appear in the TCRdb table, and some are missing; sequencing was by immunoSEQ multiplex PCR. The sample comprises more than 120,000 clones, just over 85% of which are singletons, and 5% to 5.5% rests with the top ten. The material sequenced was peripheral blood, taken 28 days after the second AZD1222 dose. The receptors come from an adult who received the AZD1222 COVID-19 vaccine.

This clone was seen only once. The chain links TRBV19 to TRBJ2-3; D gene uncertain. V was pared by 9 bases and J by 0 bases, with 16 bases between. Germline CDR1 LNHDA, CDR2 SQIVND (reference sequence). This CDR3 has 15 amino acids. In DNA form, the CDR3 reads TGTGCCAGCGATCACATGGGCGGAAGCACAGATACGCAGTATTTT. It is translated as CASDHMGGSTDTQYF.

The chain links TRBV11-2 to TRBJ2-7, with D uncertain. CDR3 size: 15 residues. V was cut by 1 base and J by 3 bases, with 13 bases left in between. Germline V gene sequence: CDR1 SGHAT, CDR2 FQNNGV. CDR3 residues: CASSLGTGLDYEQYF. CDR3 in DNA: TGTGCCAGCAGCTTAGGGACCGGCCTAGACTACGAGCAGTACTTC.

CDR3 nucleotides: TGTGCCAGAAGCCAAGGGGACAGGGGGAACTATGGCTACACCTTC. It codes for CARSQGDRGNYGYTF. This sequence joins TRBV5-3 and TRBJ1-2; 11 nucleotides agree with TRBD1. TRBV5-3 is given ORF status, its function remaining uncertain. This CDR3 contains 15 residues. V was clipped by 4 bases and J by 2 bases; unmatched bases: 4.

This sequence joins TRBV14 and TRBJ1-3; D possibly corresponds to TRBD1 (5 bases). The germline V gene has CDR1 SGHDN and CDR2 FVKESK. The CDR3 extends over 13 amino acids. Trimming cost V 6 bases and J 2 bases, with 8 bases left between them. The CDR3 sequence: CASSLGPGNTIYF. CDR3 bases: TGTGCCAGCAGTCTGGGGCCTGGAAACACCATATATTTT.

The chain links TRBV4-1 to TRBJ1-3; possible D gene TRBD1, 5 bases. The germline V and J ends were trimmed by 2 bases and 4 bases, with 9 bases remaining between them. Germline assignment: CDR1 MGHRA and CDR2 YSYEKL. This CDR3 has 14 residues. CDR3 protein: CASSQRGSGNTIYF. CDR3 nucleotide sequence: TGCGCCAGCAGCCAACGGGGGAGCGGAAACACCATATATTTT.

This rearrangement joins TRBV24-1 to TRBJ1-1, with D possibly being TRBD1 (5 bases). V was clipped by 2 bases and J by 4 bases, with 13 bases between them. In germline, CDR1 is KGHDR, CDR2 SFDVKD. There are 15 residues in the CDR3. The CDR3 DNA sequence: TGTGCCACCAGTGATTCTAGGGGTGGAGGCACTGAAGCTTTCTTT. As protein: CATSDSRGGGTEAFF.

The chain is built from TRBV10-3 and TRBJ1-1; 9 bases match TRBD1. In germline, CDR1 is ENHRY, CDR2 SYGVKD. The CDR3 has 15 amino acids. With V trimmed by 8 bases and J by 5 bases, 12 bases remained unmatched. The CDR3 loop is CAISPGQGSLTEAFF. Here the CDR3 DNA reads TGTGCCATCTCCCCGGGACAGGGCAGTTTAACTGAAGCTTTCTTT.

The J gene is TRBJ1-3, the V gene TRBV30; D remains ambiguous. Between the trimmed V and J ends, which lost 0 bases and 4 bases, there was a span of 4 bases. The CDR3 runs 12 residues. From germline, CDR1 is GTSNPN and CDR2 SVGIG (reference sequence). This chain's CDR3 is CAWSVGGNTIYF. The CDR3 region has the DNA TGTGCCTGGAGTGTAGGAGGAAACACCATATATTTT.

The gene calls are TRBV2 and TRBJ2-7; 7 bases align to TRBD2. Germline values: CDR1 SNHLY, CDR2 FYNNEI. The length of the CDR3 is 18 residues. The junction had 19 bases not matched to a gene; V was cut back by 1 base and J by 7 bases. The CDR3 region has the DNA TGTGCCAGCAGTGAAGGGGAGGGTGAGGCAAGACTCCAAAGTGAGCAGTACTTC. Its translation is CASSEGEGEARLQSEQYF.

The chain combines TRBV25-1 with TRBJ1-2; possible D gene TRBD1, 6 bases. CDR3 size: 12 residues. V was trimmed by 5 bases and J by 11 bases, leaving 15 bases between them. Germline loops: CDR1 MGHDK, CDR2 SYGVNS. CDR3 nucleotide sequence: TGTGCCAGCAGTCTTTGGAGAGGGGGTTACACCTTC. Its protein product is CASSLWRGGYTF.

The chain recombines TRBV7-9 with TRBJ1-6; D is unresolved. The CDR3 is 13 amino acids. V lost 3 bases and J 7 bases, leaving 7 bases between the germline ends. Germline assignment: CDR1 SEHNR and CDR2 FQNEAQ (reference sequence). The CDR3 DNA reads TGTGCCAGCAGCTTTGGGGAGAATTCACCCCTCCACTTT. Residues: CASSFGENSPLHF.

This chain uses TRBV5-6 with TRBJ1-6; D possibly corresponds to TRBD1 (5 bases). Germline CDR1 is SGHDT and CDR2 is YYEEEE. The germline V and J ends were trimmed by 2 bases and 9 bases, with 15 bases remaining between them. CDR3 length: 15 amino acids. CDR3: CASSLDIGGASPLHF. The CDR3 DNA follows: TGTGCCAGCAGCTTAGACATCGGCGGGGCTTCACCCCTCCACTTT.

The CDR3, as DNA: TGTGCCAGCAGCCAAAAAGGGGACCCGGGACTAGCGGGCGTCTACGAGCAGTACTTC. The encoded protein is CASSQKGDPGLAGVYEQYF. This chain uses TRBV21-1 with TRBJ2-7; TRBD2 is the table's D call, not checked against the DNA. TRBV21-1 is a known pseudogene. The CDR3 is 19 amino acids.

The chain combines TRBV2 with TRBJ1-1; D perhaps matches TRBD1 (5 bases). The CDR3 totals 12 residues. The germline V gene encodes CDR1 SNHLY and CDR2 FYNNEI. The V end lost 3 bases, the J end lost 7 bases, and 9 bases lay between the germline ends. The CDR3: CASSDQGVEAFF. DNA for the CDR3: TGTGCCAGCAGTGATCAGGGTGTTGAAGCTTTCTTT. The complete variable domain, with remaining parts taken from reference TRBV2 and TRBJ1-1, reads EPEVTQTPSHQVTQMGQEVILRCVPISNHLYFYWYRQILGQKVEFLVSFYNNEISEKSEIFDDQFSVERPDGSNFTLKIRSTKLEDSAMYFCASSDQGVEAFFGQGTRLTVV.

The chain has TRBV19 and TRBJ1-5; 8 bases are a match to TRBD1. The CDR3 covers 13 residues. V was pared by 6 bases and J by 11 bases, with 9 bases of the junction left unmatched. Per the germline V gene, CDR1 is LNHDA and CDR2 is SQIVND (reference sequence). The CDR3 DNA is TGTGCCAGTAGGGACAGGGAAAAGGTCGCCCAGCATTTT. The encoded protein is CASRDREKVAQHF.

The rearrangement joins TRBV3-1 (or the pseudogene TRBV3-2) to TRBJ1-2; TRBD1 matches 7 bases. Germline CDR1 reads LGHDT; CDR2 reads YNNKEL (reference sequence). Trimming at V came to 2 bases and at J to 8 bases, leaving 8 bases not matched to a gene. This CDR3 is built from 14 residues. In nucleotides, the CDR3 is TGTGCCAGCAGCCAAAGACAGGGAGGGGGCGGCTACACCTTC. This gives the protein CASSQRQGGGGYTF.

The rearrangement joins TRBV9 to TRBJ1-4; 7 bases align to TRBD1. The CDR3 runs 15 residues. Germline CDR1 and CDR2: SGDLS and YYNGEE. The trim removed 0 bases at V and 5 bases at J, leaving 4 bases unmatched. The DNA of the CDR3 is TGTGCCAGCAGCGTAGTCGGGACAGCGAATGAAAAACTGTTTTTT. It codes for CASSVVGTANEKLFF.

The CDR3 coding sequence is TGTGCCATCAGTGAGTCGGCGAACACCGGGGAGCTGTTTTTT. It translates to CAISESANTGELFF. The rearrangement joins TRBV10-3 to TRBJ2-2; D is unresolved. The CDR3 totals 14 residues. Germline CDR1 ENHRY, CDR2 SYGVKD. The ends were cut back, 0 bases at V and 0 bases at J, with 2 bases in the middle.

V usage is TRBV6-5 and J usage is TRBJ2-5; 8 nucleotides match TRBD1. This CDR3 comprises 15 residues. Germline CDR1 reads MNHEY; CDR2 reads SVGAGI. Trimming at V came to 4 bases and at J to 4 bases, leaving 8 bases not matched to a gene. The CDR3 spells CASSFRQGLGETQYF. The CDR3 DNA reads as TGTGCCAGCAGTTTTCGACAGGGGTTGGGAGAGACCCAGTACTTC.

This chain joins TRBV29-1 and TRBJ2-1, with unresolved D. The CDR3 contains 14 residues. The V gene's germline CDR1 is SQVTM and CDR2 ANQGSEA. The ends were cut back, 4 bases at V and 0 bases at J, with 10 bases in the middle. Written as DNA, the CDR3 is TGCAGCGTTGGCCCGACCAGCTCCTACAATGAGCAGTTCTTC. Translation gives CSVGPTSSYNEQFF.

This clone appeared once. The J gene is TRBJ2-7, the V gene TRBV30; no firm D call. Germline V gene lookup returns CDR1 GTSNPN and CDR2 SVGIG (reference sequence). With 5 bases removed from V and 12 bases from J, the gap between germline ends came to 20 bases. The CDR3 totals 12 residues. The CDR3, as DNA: TGTGCCTGGGGGCAAGGGCTGTTTGATAGGTACTTC. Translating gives CAWGQGLFDRYF.

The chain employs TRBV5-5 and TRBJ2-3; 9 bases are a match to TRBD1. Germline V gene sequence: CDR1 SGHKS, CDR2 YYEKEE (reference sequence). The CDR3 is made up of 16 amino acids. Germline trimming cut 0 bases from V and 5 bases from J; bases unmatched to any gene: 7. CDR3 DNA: TGTGCCAGCAGCTTGGTTCTGACAGGGGGTCAAGATACGCAGTATTTT. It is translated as CASSLVLTGGQDTQYF.

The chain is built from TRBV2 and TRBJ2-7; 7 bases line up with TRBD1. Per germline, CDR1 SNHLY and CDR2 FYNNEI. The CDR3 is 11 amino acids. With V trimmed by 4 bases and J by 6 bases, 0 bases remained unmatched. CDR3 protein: CASSAGGEQYF. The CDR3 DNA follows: TGTGCCAGCAGTGCAGGGGGCGAGCAGTACTTC.

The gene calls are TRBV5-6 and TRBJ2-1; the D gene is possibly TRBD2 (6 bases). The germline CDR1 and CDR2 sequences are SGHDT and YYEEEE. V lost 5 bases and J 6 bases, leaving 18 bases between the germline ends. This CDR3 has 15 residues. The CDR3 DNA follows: TGTGCCAGCAGTCTGACTAGTAAGGTTCGCAATGAGCAGTTCTTC. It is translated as CASSLTSKVRNEQFF.

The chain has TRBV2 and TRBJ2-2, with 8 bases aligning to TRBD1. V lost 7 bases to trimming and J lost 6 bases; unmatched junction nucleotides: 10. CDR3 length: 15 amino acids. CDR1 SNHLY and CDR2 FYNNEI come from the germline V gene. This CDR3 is CASTWDRHMAGELFF. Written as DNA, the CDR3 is TGTGCCAGCACCTGGGACAGGCATATGGCCGGGGAGCTGTTTTTT.

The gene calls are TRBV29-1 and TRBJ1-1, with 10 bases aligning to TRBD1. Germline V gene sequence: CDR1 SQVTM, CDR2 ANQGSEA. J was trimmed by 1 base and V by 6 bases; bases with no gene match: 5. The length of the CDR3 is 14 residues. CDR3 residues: CSVRQGAANTEAFF. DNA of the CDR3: TGCAGCGTGAGACAGGGGGCGGCGAACACTGAAGCTTTCTTT.

The CDR3 spells CSARDVETQYF. The CDR3 nucleotides read TGCAGTGCTAGAGATGTAGAGACCCAGTACTTC. This chain joins TRBV20-1 and TRBJ2-5; D is unclear. CDR3 size: 11 residues. Trimming stripped 0 bases from V and 4 bases from J, with 3 bases between. The germline V gene encodes CDR1 DFQATT and CDR2 SNEGSKA (reference sequence).

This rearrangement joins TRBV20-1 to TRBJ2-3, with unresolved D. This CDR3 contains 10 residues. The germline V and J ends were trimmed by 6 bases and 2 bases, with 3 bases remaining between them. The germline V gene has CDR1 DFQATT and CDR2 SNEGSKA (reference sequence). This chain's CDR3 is CSATTDTQYF. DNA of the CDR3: TGCAGTGCCACCACAGATACGCAGTATTTT.

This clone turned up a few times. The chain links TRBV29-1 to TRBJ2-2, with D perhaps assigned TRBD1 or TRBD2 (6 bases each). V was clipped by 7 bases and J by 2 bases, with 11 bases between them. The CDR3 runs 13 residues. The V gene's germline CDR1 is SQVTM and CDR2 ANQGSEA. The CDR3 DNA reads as TGCAGCGCCGGGGGCGGCAACACCGGGGAGCTGTTTTTT. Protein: CSAGGGNTGELFF.

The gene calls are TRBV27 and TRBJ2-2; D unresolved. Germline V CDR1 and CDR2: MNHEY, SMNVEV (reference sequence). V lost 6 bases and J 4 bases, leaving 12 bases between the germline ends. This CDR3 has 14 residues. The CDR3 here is CASRTLSATGELFF. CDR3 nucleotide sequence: TGTGCCAGCAGGACGCTCAGTGCCACCGGGGAGCTGTTTTTT.

The CDR3: CASSNVWTGSEKLFF. The CDR3 DNA reads as TGTGCCAGCAGCAACGTTTGGACAGGGTCTGAAAAACTGTTTTTT. The chain has TRBV21-1 and TRBJ1-4; no DNA check was done on the table's D call, TRBD1. TRBV21-1 is a pseudogene. There are 15 residues in the CDR3.